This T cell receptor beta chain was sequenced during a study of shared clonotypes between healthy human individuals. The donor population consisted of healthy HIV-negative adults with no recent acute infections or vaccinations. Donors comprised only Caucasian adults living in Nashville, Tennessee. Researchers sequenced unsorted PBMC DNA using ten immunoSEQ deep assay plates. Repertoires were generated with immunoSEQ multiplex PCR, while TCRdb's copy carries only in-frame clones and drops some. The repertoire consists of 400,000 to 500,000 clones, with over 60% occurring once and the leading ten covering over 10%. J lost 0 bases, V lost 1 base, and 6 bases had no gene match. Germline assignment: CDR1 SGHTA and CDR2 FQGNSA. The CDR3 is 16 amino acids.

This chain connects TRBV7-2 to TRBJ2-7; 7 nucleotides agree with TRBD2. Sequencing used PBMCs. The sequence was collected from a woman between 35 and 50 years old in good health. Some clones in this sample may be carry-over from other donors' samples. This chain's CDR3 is CASSLVSGIASYEQYF. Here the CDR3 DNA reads TGTGCCAGCAGCTTAGTAAGCGGGATCGCCTCCTACGAGCAGTACTTC. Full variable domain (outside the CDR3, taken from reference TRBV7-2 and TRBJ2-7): GAGVSQSPSNKVTEKGKDVELRCDPISGHTALYWYRQSLGQGLEFLIYFQGNSAPDKSGLPSDRFSAERTGGSVSTLTIQRTQQEDSAVYLCASSLVSGIASYEQYFGPGTRLTVT.